This record covers a single T cell receptor beta chain. The sample comes from a study of blood T cell repertoires in COVID-19. Study at large: Researchers got acute and convalescent COVID-19 samples from the United States, Italy and Spain. Sources were T cells, B-cell-depleted T cells, or PBMCs; the material itself was cDNA or gDNA.

Germline values: CDR1 SNHLY, CDR2 FYNNEI. The germline V and J ends were trimmed by 5 bases and 5 bases, with 15 bases remaining between them. The CDR3 contains 14 residues. In the original processing: For nucleated cells, counts were estimated from reference gene primer amplification. TCRdb's table, derived via immunoSEQ multiplex PCR, lists solely in-frame clones and lacks some. The V and J calls and clone size were taken over from that table, and D and trimming were inferred from the DNA. The repertoire has about 200,000 clones, 84% of them found once; the top ten carry less than 8%. The sequenced sample consisted of peripheral blood. The gene calls are TRBV2 and TRBJ1-1; perhaps TRBD1 as D (5 bases). The receptor comes from a woman in her 50s with active or convalescent COVID-19. CDR3 residues: CASSIRRGDTEAFF. As DNA, the CDR3 is TGTGCCAGCAGTATCCGACGGGGGGATACTGAAGCTTTCTTT.